The 8 T cell receptor beta chains in this list originate from one sample, sequenced in a study of T cells expressing NK-cell markers. Using the 5' RACE reads, TCRdb records one entry per CDR3 protein without DNA. Recorded here are 200,000 to 300,000 distinct CDR3 sequences; the top ten clones represent approximately 0.41%. Source material: blood T cells: a sorted CD56 or NKG2C T cell subset, CD4+ or CD8+ T cells, or bulk PBMC T cells (not recorded which). The source of these receptors is a man younger than 35 in good health.

This chain links TRBV4-1 with TRBJ2-1. Per the germline V gene, CDR1 is MGHRA and CDR2 is YSYEKL. The length of the CDR3 is 16 residues. The CDR3 here is CASSPKDHNSYNEQFF.

The chain is built from TRBV6-5 and TRBJ2-5; without DNA, the TCRdb call of TRBD2 cannot be checked. Germline V lookup: CDR1 MNHEY, CDR2 SVGAGI. The length of the CDR3 is 15 residues. CDR3: CASSWLAGAQETQYF.

This chain links TRBV6-5 with TRBJ2-5; TCRdb returns TRBD1, unconfirmable since there is no DNA. Germline V lookup: CDR1 MNHEY, CDR2 SVGAGI. The CDR3 extends over 13 amino acids. The CDR3 sequence: CASSYFQGSAQYF.

The V and J genes are TRBV4-1 and TRBJ2-1; the D call from TCRdb, TRBD2, cannot be confirmed without DNA. CDR1 and CDR2 from the germline V gene are MGHRA and YSYEKL. This CDR3 is 16 amino acids long. CDR3 loop: CASSTPGLVRYNEQFF.

The rearrangement joins TRBV4-2 to TRBJ2-3. The V gene's germline CDR1 is LGHNA and CDR2 YNFKEQ. The CDR3 totals 13 residues. Here the CDR3 reads CASSTVVTDTQYF.

V gene TRBV12-5 combines with J gene TRBJ1-2; TCRdb's D gene call, TRBD1, goes unchecked for lack of DNA. The CDR3 spans 13 residues. In germline, CDR1 is LGHNT, CDR2 FRNRAP. The CDR3 sequence: CASGLQGAGGYTF.

The V call is TRBV5-1, the J call TRBJ2-5. The CDR3 extends over 14 amino acids. CDR1 is SGHRS, CDR2 YFSETQ, per germline. The CDR3: CASSERGVQETQYF.

J is TRBJ2-5 and V is TRBV7-9; TCRdb lists TRBD1, though no DNA is available to test this call. CDR3 size: 14 residues. Germline CDR1 is SEHNR and CDR2 is FQNEAQ (reference sequence). This chain's CDR3 is CASSQQEYQETQYF. Looking up the rest from reference TRBV7-9 and TRBJ2-5 gives the full variable domain: DTGVSQNPRHKITKRGQNVTFRCDPISEHNRLYWYRQTLGQGPEFLTYFQNEAQLEKSRLLSDRFSAERPKGSFSTLEIQRTEQGDSAMYLCASSQQEYQETQYFGPGTRLLVL.